This TCR beta chain was found in a study of cytomegalovirus exposure and HLA in healthy donors (dated by TCRdb to the late 2010s). As for the study more broadly: An earlier analysis of around 600 of the donors reported 250 to 350 Gb of sequence data and 117 million unique TCR beta sequences from about 179 million T cells. An early release that covered roughly 600 HLA-typed donors contained around 300 gigabases of sequencing data and tens of millions of unique TCR sequences. Among the approximately 420 genotyped donors, about 85% belonged to the genetic ancestry cluster associated with self-reported Caucasian donors. The study aimed to test whether cataloging public T cell receptors could reveal signatures of past pathogen exposure. The T cell repertoires of under 700 subjects were profiled by immunosequencing and related to cytomegalovirus serostatus. Along with the approximately 600-subject first cohort, a separate validation cohort of around 120 different subjects was used. High-throughput TCR immunosequencing, statistical association of individual TCRs with disease status, and machine learning were combined to predict cytomegalovirus infection status. To study patterns of TCR occurrence, a later analysis re-analyzed previously published TCR beta repertoires from several hundred donors and added high-resolution HLA genotyping. Rather than using new phenotypic data, the later analysis identified candidate immune exposures from TCR beta sequences and from how often those sequences occurred across donors. An earlier analysis of 500 to 650 of the donors applied high-throughput TCR beta sequencing to assess whether each TCR beta V gene segment acted as functional or pseudogenic. Donor age, sex, ethnicity and CMV serostatus were compiled together with the repertoire data. Genome-wide SNP genotypes for about 55% of the 666 donors were used in a later genetic analysis, which treated that subset as a discovery cohort. All discovery cohort repertoires had been generated on a single sequencing platform. Class I and class II HLA loci were covered by the typing at four-digit resolution. Typing coverage varied by locus: about 629-630 donors for A, B, C, DRB1 and DQB1; 500 to 550 for DQA1; over 600 for DPA1; around 490 for DPB1. Four to six DR-DQ haplotypes were handled as single units for association and clustering, since linkage in the cohort was strong. Across around 400 genotyped donors of the cohort, an average of about 240,000 unique TCR beta nucleotide sequences per donor were sequenced, and around 20% of those sequences were non-productive. The paper's findings and limits, for the study overall: An earlier analysis of around 600 of the donors showed that most TCR beta V segments appeared in productive rearrangements either about 87% or about 30% of the time, which broadly matched IMGT annotations. Because HLA typing was unavailable for some donors at each locus, only the typed subset was used in association tests. In a later analysis, the rate of TCR association differed among HLA loci, with DRB1 alleles having the most associated TCRs and HLA-C alleles having the fewest. For the cohort, immune exposure information was limited to CMV serostatus. At a false discovery rate of 0.05, a later analysis linked under 20,000 TCR beta sequences to specific HLA alleles. Compared with equally common non-associated chains, HLA-associated TCR beta chains in a later analysis were more clonally expanded and had lower generation probabilities. In a later genetic analysis, a missense DCLRE1C variant was associated with V-gene and J-gene trimming of TCR beta chains, and the association was replicated in an independent cohort. The 87-base-pair reads could not distinguish some IMGT-functional V segments, including TRBV6-2 and TRBV6-3, so those segments were excluded. In a later analysis, several top co-occurrence clusters were reported to appear linked to parvovirus B19, influenza, CMV and Epstein-Barr virus. In both the original and validation cohorts, the classifier was reported to diagnose cytomegalovirus status with high specificity and sensitivity. Linkage disequilibrium might explain the correlated functional status among segregating V segments, but an unknown experimental factor could not be excluded. Only TCR beta chains were sequenced in this cohort, and the absence of alpha or paired-chain data limited detectable features. In vitro tests confirmed that three of the cytomegalovirus-associated TCR beta chains recognize cytomegalovirus antigens. A cluster of highly shared sequence variants was judged likely to represent a technical artifact of the sequencing pipeline. The study listed approximately 150 TCR beta chains as associated with cytomegalovirus. A further reported finding was that TCR beta sequences accurately predicted the HLA-A and HLA-B alleles for most subjects in the first cohort. According to a later genetic analysis, donors in an Asian-associated ancestry cluster had fewer N-insertions in productive TCRs than the roughly 660-donor mean. Assigning TCR associations to individual alleles was difficult when HLA alleles, especially DR and DQ, strongly co-occurred. Because counts were too low, fewer than 20 rarely observed V segments, including chromosome 9 orphons, were excluded from the earlier analysis of 587 of the donors. Sequencing depth was assumed to be roughly uniform across donors in the presence/absence analyses, though that assumption may not hold. Most TCR sequences were seen in very few donors, while some public TCRs were found in many individuals. According to the authors, the approach could potentially be generalized to other disease states and immunological phenotypes. In a later analysis, most CMV-associated TCR beta chains were found to appear HLA-restricted, with HLA associations seemingly driven largely by CMV exposure.

The cohort was made up of 500 to 850 healthy bone marrow donors. Cohort members were all nominally healthy when sampled, although unrecorded immune exposures were likely present. The donor was CMV seronegative and was included in the group of a few hundred seronegative cohort members. A peripheral blood sample was collected from each donor, and TCR beta sequencing was performed on peripheral blood mononuclear cells. The Qiagen DNeasy Blood Extraction Kit was used to extract genomic DNA from the blood cell samples. The library came from the immunoSEQ multiplex PCR assay. The multiplex PCR relied on a mix of 60 forward primers for TCR Vbeta segments and 13 reverse primers for TCR Jbeta segments. The CDR3 region of rearranged TCR beta genes was amplified from genomic DNA by a multiplex PCR assay. The Illumina HiSeq System was used to sequence the amplified TCR beta libraries as 87-base-pair reads. In the source study's methods: Across the 700 or so repertoires, a later analysis counted 80 million or so unique TCR beta chains, some 11 million of which were shared by at least two donors. A nearest-neighbor algorithm error-corrected the raw reads and collapsed the reads into unique sequences, merging closely related sequences to remove PCR and sequencing errors. V, D and J gene segments were assigned by aligning CDR3 sequences to IMGT reference sequences. Each retained sequence needed at least a six-nucleotide match to both a V gene segment and a J gene segment. A rearrangement was called productive if the CDR3 had no stop codons and remained in frame with V and J, and every other rearrangement was called non-productive. CDR3 was defined according to IMGT convention as the region running from the second conserved V-encoded cysteine to the conserved J-encoded phenylalanine. In an earlier analysis of 500 to 650 of the donors, sequences lacking an unambiguous match to a single V gene segment were excluded. An earlier analysis of 587 of the donors called V segments functional above 56.7% productive rearrangements and segregating when the between-donor standard deviation exceeded 5%. A statistical classification framework was built for diagnosing cytomegalovirus status from the catalog of TCR beta chain sequences. In a later analysis, V and J genes were assigned by comparing TCR nucleotide sequences against IMGT/GENE-DB human TR gene sequences. A later analysis assigned CDR3 sequences and most-parsimonious VDJ recombination scenarios with the TCRdist pipeline. A later analysis defined each TCR beta chain by its CDR3 amino acid sequence plus V-gene family, and excluded reads lacking a unique V-gene family. As a way to deal with suspected cross-contamination and a sequencing artifact, a later analysis dropped 450 to 700 nucleotide sequences that were highly shared and had low generation probability. For each public chain, a later analysis derived a clonal expansion index from normalized ranks of inferred template counts within each repertoire. Generation probabilities in a later analysis came from a VDJ recombination model fitted to out-of-frame rearrangements, and those results were checked against IGoR. A later analysis scored TCR-TCR, TCR-HLA and TCR-CMV co-occurrence with hypergeometric tests, applying a repertoire-size bias correction to TCR pairs. To estimate false discovery rates, a later analysis permuted the HLA or CMV assignments 20 times. In a later analysis, co-occurring TCRs were grouped with DBSCAN, and TCRdist sequence similarity was added when clustering was performed within HLA-allele-positive subsets. Repertoires with fewer than 30,000 or more than 120,000 public chains were left out of co-occurrence clustering, as were five repertoires with anomalous nucleotide sharing. TCRdb re-hosts the immuneACCESS table, in-frame sequences only. Its copies lack some clones; in the studies checked, an unresolved V gene accounts for under half of them, and the cause for the rest is not known. V and J calls and clone size follow that table, whereas D and trimming were derived from the DNA. The sample records over 95,000 clones, under 85% of which are singletons. The ten largest clonotypes hold about 2% of the sample.

V is cut by 0 bases and J by 1 base, and the space between the germline ends is 13 bases. CDR1 and CDR2, per the germline V gene (reference sequence), are LNHNV and YYDKDF. Reading from cysteine to phenylalanine, the CDR3 counts 16 amino acids. The only DNA kept is the CDR3, 48 bases in frame from the first base. Worth noting for this clone: Its binding antigen is unknown. Nothing much larger sits one base from this clone, and base qualities are not available.

The rearranged segments are TRBV15 and TRBJ2-7, and possibly TRBD1, on 6 matching bases. Sequencing input: PBMCs. This clonotype was sampled from a man between 40 and 49 years old in good health and CMV-seronegative. The CDR3 reads as follows: CATSRDMDRSSYEQYF. The base sequence is TGTGCCACCAGCAGAGATATGGACAGATCTTCCTACGAGCAGTACTTC.